Listed below are T cell receptor beta chains from one sample, sequenced in a study of control samples from healthy donors and cancer patients. TCRdb keeps only in-frame clones here, not all; method: immunoSEQ multiplex PCR. The table shows around 140,000 clones, with around 94% occurring only once. The sample consisted of blood. The receptors come from a man aged 40-49 years in good health. Each CDR3 is given with its conserved first and last residue. Fields, in order: CDR3 DNA, CDR3 protein, clone size, J gene, CDR3 length, D gene, V gene. D genes are given only for firm matches. The size of a clone is reported for some rows only, either as once, few or many, or as a class for expanded clones.

CDR3 DNA: TGTGCCAGCACTAACAGGGGAGAGCAGTACTTC; CDR3 protein: CASTNRGEQYF; clone size: .; J gene: TRBJ2-7; CDR3 length: 11; D gene: TRBD1; V gene: TRBV28
CDR3 DNA: TGTGCCAGCAGTGAACTCGGGCAGGGGAGGGAAACTGAAGCTTTCTTT; CDR3 protein: CASSELGQGRETEAFF; clone size: once; J gene: TRBJ1-1; CDR3 length: 16; D gene: .; V gene: TRBV2
CDR3 DNA: TGTGCCAGCAGCTTAGGGAGGGTTGGCTACACCTTC; CDR3 protein: CASSLGRVGYTF; clone size: .; J gene: TRBJ1-2; CDR3 length: 12; D gene: .; V gene: TRBV13
CDR3 DNA: TGTGCCAGCAGCCGTGGGACAGGGGACGGAAACACCATATATTTT; CDR3 protein: CASSRGTGDGNTIYF; clone size: .; J gene: TRBJ1-3; CDR3 length: 15; D gene: TRBD1; V gene: TRBV7-9
CDR3 DNA: TGTGCCAGCAGCGTGGAGACTAACTATGGCTACACCTTC; CDR3 protein: CASSVETNYGYTF; clone size: .; J gene: TRBJ1-2; CDR3 length: 13; D gene: .; V gene: TRBV9
CDR3 DNA: TGTGCCAGCAGTGGGTCCCAGACTAGCGCCACCGGGGAGCTGTTTTTT; CDR3 protein: CASSGSQTSATGELFF; clone size: .; J gene: TRBJ2-2; CDR3 length: 16; D gene: TRBD2; V gene: TRBV28
CDR3 DNA: TGCGCCAGCATCCCCCCACAGGGAACTAGCACAGATACGCAGTATTTT; CDR3 protein: CASIPPQGTSTDTQYF; clone size: .; J gene: TRBJ2-3; CDR3 length: 16; D gene: .; V gene: TRBV10-1
CDR3 DNA: TGCGCCAGCAGCTCCGGGACAGCAACTAATGAAAAACTGTTTTTT; CDR3 protein: CASSSGTATNEKLFF; clone size: .; J gene: TRBJ1-4; CDR3 length: 15; D gene: TRBD1; V gene: TRBV10-2
CDR3 DNA: TGCGCCAGCAGCCCTGTGGGTCATTACTACAATGAGCAGTTCTTC; CDR3 protein: CASSPVGHYYNEQFF; clone size: .; J gene: TRBJ2-1; CDR3 length: 15; D gene: .; V gene: TRBV4-3
CDR3 DNA: TGCGCCAGCAGCTTGGTAGGGGTTTCAGTTAATGAAAAACTGTTTTTT; CDR3 protein: CASSLVGVSVNEKLFF; clone size: once; J gene: TRBJ1-4; CDR3 length: 16; D gene: .; V gene: TRBV5-1
CDR3 DNA: TGTGCCAGCAGCTTGGGGGGTATTTCGAACACTGAAGCTTTCTTT; CDR3 protein: CASSLGGISNTEAFF; clone size: .; J gene: TRBJ1-1; CDR3 length: 15; D gene: .; V gene: TRBV5-4
CDR3 DNA: TGTGCCAGCAGTTTACAGAACTCCTACGAGCAGTACTTC; CDR3 protein: CASSLQNSYEQYF; clone size: .; J gene: TRBJ2-7; CDR3 length: 13; D gene: .; V gene: TRBV28
CDR3 DNA: TGTGCCAGCAGCTCAGCTCGGGAGCAAGAGACCCAGTACTTC; CDR3 protein: CASSSAREQETQYF; clone size: .; J gene: TRBJ2-5; CDR3 length: 14; D gene: .; V gene: TRBV7-9
CDR3 DNA: TGTGCCAGCAGTTTATACGGTGACACTGAAGCTTTCTTT; CDR3 protein: CASSLYGDTEAFF; clone size: .; J gene: TRBJ1-1; CDR3 length: 13; D gene: .; V gene: TRBV12-3/TRBV12-4
CDR3 DNA: TGTGCCAGCTCACGAGGGCCCGGCTACGAGCAGTACTTC; CDR3 protein: CASSRGPGYEQYF; clone size: .; J gene: TRBJ2-7; CDR3 length: 13; D gene: .; V gene: TRBV18
CDR3 DNA: TGTGCCAGCTCACCAGGGTCGTTGGATACGCAGTATTTT; CDR3 protein: CASSPGSLDTQYF; clone size: .; J gene: TRBJ2-3; CDR3 length: 13; D gene: .; V gene: TRBV18
CDR3 DNA: TGTGCCAGCAGTAGACAGGGGCATCAGCCCCAGCATTTT; CDR3 protein: CASSRQGHQPQHF; clone size: .; J gene: TRBJ1-5; CDR3 length: 13; D gene: TRBD1; V gene: TRBV27
CDR3 DNA: TGTGCCAGCAGTTCACCCCTCCACTTT; CDR3 protein: CASSSPLHF; clone size: .; J gene: TRBJ1-6; CDR3 length: 9; D gene: .; V gene: TRBV12-3/TRBV12-4
CDR3 DNA: TGTGCCAGCAGCCTCCCCCGATCCTACGAGCAGTACTTC; CDR3 protein: CASSLPRSYEQYF; clone size: .; J gene: TRBJ2-7; CDR3 length: 13; D gene: .; V gene: TRBV5-6
CDR3 DNA: TGCGCCAGCAGCCAAGATCCCCGGGTCTCCTACAATGAGCAGTTCTTC; CDR3 protein: CASSQDPRVSYNEQFF; clone size: .; J gene: TRBJ2-1; CDR3 length: 16; D gene: .; V gene: TRBV4-3
CDR3 DNA: TGTGCCAGCAGCCCAACGGCAGGGTATGGCTACACCTTC; CDR3 protein: CASSPTAGYGYTF; clone size: once; J gene: TRBJ1-2; CDR3 length: 13; D gene: .; V gene: TRBV11-2
CDR3 DNA: TGTGCCAGCAGTTTGCTCGCTTTCGAGGGACACGAGCAGTACTTC; CDR3 protein: CASSLLAFEGHEQYF; clone size: .; J gene: TRBJ2-7; CDR3 length: 15; D gene: .; V gene: TRBV6-5
CDR3 DNA: TGTGCCAGCAGTGAACGGCCTAGAACTAATGAAAAACTGTTTTTT; CDR3 protein: CASSERPRTNEKLFF; clone size: .; J gene: TRBJ1-4; CDR3 length: 15; D gene: .; V gene: TRBV6-1
CDR3 DNA: TGTGCCAGCAGTTCTACGGACAGGGGATCCTACAATGAGCAGTTCTTC; CDR3 protein: CASSSTDRGSYNEQFF; clone size: .; J gene: TRBJ2-1; CDR3 length: 16; D gene: TRBD1; V gene: TRBV2
CDR3 DNA: TGTGCCAGCAGCTTGGTACCTCCCCCTATGAACACTGAAGCTTTCTTT; CDR3 protein: CASSLVPPPMNTEAFF; clone size: .; J gene: TRBJ1-1; CDR3 length: 16; D gene: .; V gene: TRBV5-6
CDR3 DNA: TGTGCCAGCTCACCCTACAGGGGAACCAATGAGCAGTTCTTC; CDR3 protein: CASSPYRGTNEQFF; clone size: .; J gene: TRBJ2-1; CDR3 length: 14; D gene: TRBD1; V gene: TRBV18
CDR3 DNA: TGTGCCAGCAGCTTCGGGACAGGAGGTAGCAATCAGCCCCAGCATTTT; CDR3 protein: CASSFGTGGSNQPQHF; clone size: .; J gene: TRBJ1-5; CDR3 length: 16; D gene: TRBD1; V gene: TRBV7-8
CDR3 DNA: TGTGCCAGCAGCTCTGAAGTTCAGCCCCAGCATTTT; CDR3 protein: CASSSEVQPQHF; clone size: once; J gene: TRBJ1-5; CDR3 length: 12; D gene: .; V gene: TRBV7-9
CDR3 DNA: TGTGCCAGCAGTTATGGAGGCGGGTGGAACACTGAAGCTTTCTTT; CDR3 protein: CASSYGGGWNTEAFF; clone size: .; J gene: TRBJ1-1; CDR3 length: 15; D gene: .; V gene: TRBV6-5
CDR3 DNA: TGTGCCAGTAGTATAGAAGTCGGAGGGGAACGCCGCAATCAGCCCCAGCATTTT; CDR3 protein: CASSIEVGGERRNQPQHF; clone size: .; J gene: TRBJ1-5; CDR3 length: 18; D gene: .; V gene: TRBV19
CDR3 DNA: TGTGCCACCAGTGATTTTAAAAATACGCAGTATTTT; CDR3 protein: CATSDFKNTQYF; clone size: once; J gene: TRBJ2-3; CDR3 length: 12; D gene: .; V gene: TRBV24-1
CDR3 DNA: TGTGCCAGCAGCGTAGCCTTGCAGGGTAGCAATGAGCAGTTCTTC; CDR3 protein: CASSVALQGSNEQFF; clone size: .; J gene: TRBJ2-1; CDR3 length: 15; D gene: .; V gene: TRBV9
CDR3 DNA: TGTGCCACCAGGACTAGCGGGAGGGGGAATGAGCAGTTCTTC; CDR3 protein: CATRTSGRGNEQFF; clone size: .; J gene: TRBJ2-1; CDR3 length: 14; D gene: TRBD2; V gene: TRBV24-1
CDR3 DNA: TGTGCCAGCAGGGGGGAGACAGGGCAGCCCCAGCATTTT; CDR3 protein: CASRGETGQPQHF; clone size: .; J gene: TRBJ1-5; CDR3 length: 13; D gene: TRBD1; V gene: TRBV2
CDR3 DNA: TGTGCCAGCAAGGGGCAGGGGTATGGCTACACCTTC; CDR3 protein: CASKGQGYGYTF; clone size: .; J gene: TRBJ1-2; CDR3 length: 12; D gene: .; V gene: TRBV27
CDR3 DNA: TGTGCCAGCACCTTCTACTCTGGAAACACCATATATTTT; CDR3 protein: CASTFYSGNTIYF; clone size: .; J gene: TRBJ1-3; CDR3 length: 13; D gene: .; V gene: TRBV3-1/TRBV3-2
CDR3 DNA: TGTGCCAGCAGTGACTGGACAGGGGCCCTTAGGGATGAGCAGTTCTTC; CDR3 protein: CASSDWTGALRDEQFF; clone size: .; J gene: TRBJ2-1; CDR3 length: 16; D gene: TRBD1; V gene: TRBV2
CDR3 DNA: TGTGCCAGCTCACCTGGGACACATCCGAACACTGAAGCTTTCTTT; CDR3 protein: CASSPGTHPNTEAFF; clone size: .; J gene: TRBJ1-1; CDR3 length: 15; D gene: .; V gene: TRBV18
CDR3 DNA: TGTGCCAGCAGTTGGAAAACCGGGACAGGGGAGGACACTGAAGCTTTCTTT; CDR3 protein: CASSWKTGTGEDTEAFF; clone size: .; J gene: TRBJ1-1; CDR3 length: 17; D gene: TRBD1; V gene: TRBV27
CDR3 DNA: TGCGCCAGCAGCTTGTATCCCGATCAGCCCCAGCATTTT; CDR3 protein: CASSLYPDQPQHF; clone size: .; J gene: TRBJ1-5; CDR3 length: 13; D gene: .; V gene: TRBV5-1